This T cell receptor (beta chain) was identified in a study of T cell responses to AZD1222 COVID-19 vaccine. Study findings and constraints: Baseline seropositives among AZD1222 recipients totaled only six. Clonal diversity may have been underestimated, and the donors were mostly white British, with more females than males.

Only in-frame clones appear in the TCRdb table, and some are missing; sequencing was by immunoSEQ multiplex PCR. The sample consists of some 150,000 clones, roughly 85% of them appearing once. The length of the CDR3 is 13 residues. V lost 6 bases to trimming and J lost 5 bases, with 13 bases between them. The V gene's germline CDR1 is MNHEY and CDR2 SVGAGI. This clone occurred a few times. Antigen unknown. The genes are TRBV6-5 and TRBJ2-5; tentative D call: TRBD1 (6 bases). The clonotype originates from an adult who received the MenACWY meningococcal vaccine as a control. The source material was peripheral blood, sampled 28 days after the second dose of the MenACWY control vaccine. The CDR3 is CASRYRVGETQYF. The CDR3 region has the DNA TGTGCCAGCAGGTACAGGGTGGGGGAGACCCAGTACTTC.